Below are 24 T cell receptor beta chains sequenced from a single sample in a study of blood T cell repertoires in COVID-19. Measured with immunoSEQ multiplex PCR; TCRdb has only the in-frame clones, and not every one. The data hold about 360,000 clones, with around 88% observed a single time. The sample consisted of peripheral blood. Every receptor here comes from a man under 40 with active or convalescent COVID-19.

The chain recombines TRBV4-3 with TRBJ2-7, with TRBD2 as a possible D gene (5 bases). Germline V gives CDR1 LGHNA, CDR2 YSLEER. The CDR3 runs to 15 residues. Trimming shortened V by 0 bases and J by 0 bases, and 9 bases separated the two germline ends. The CDR3: CASSQDGGSSYEQYF. The DNA for the CDR3 is TGCGCCAGCAGCCAAGATGGAGGCAGCTCCTACGAGCAGTACTTC.

The V call is TRBV7-2, the J call TRBJ1-2, with D unclear. Looked up from germline, CDR1 is SGHTA and CDR2 is FQGNSA. V lost 1 base and J lost 4, with 13 bases in between. CDR3 length equals 15 residues. CDR3 sequence (DNA): TGTGCCAGCAGCTTAGAATTAGGGAGTCCCTATGGCTACACCTTC. It encodes CASSLELGSPYGYTF.

The genes are TRBV11-2 and TRBJ2-1; tentatively, D is TRBD2 (6 bases). V was pared by 3 bases and J by 8 bases, with 11 bases between. This CDR3 has 13 amino acids. Germline values: CDR1 SGHAT, CDR2 FQNNGV. CDR3 sequence: CASSFGGTDEQFF. The CDR3 DNA is TGTGCCAGCAGCTTCGGGGGAACCGATGAGCAGTTCTTC. Variable domain in full (rest from reference TRBV11-2 and TRBJ2-1): EAGVAQSPRYKIIEKRQSVAFWCNPISGHATLYWYQQILGQGPKLLIQFQNNGVVDDSQLPKDRFSAERLKGVDSTLKIQPAKLEDSAVYLCASSFGGTDEQFFGPGTRLTVL.

This chain links TRBV20-1 with TRBJ1-1; D is uncertain. The V end lost 3 bases, the J end lost 5 bases, and 10 bases lay between the germline ends. Germline V gene lookup returns CDR1 DFQATT and CDR2 SNEGSKA (reference sequence). This CDR3 has 12 amino acids. The CDR3 is CSASPPLTEAFF. CDR3 sequence (DNA): TGCAGTGCTAGTCCTCCCCTTACTGAAGCTTTCTTT.

On this clone itself: Other DNA sequences in the sample encode the same CDR3. The chain links TRBV9 to TRBJ1-5, with D possibly TRBD1 on 6 matching bases. In germline, CDR1 is SGDLS, CDR2 YYNGEE. The CDR3 is 15 amino acids. Between the trimmed V and J ends, which lost 0 bases and 2 bases, there was a span of 9 bases. The CDR3, as DNA: TGTGCCAGCAGCGTAGGGGGGCAGGGCAATCAGCCCCAGCATTTT. It yields the protein CASSVGGQGNQPQHF. Together with reference TRBV9 and TRBJ1-5, the CDR3 gives the full variable domain: DSGVTQTPKHLITATGQRVTLRCSPRSGDLSVYWYQQSLDQGLQFLIQYYNGEERAKGNILERFSAQQFPDLHSELNLSSLELGDSALYFCASSVGGQGNQPQHFGDGTRLSIL.

V is TRBV6-5 and J is TRBJ2-3, with 7 nucleotides matching TRBD2. Germline CDR1 is MNHEY and CDR2 is SVGAGI. After removal of 6 bases from V and 4 bases from J, the junction contained 7 bases not matched to a gene. CDR3 length equals 14 residues. CDR3 bases: TGTGCCAGCAGGCGGGGGAGAGGCGCAGATACGCAGTATTTT. This translates into CASRRGRGADTQYF.

There are many counts of this clone. The chain combines TRBV27 with TRBJ1-2; TRBD1 agrees at 7 bases. The junction had 11 bases not matched to a gene; V was cut back by 8 bases and J by 5 bases. This CDR3 region has 14 residues. From germline, CDR1 is MNHEY and CDR2 SMNVEV (reference sequence). CDR3 nucleotides: TGTGCCAGCGGACCGGGACAGACTTCTTATGGCTACACCTTC. This translates into CASGPGQTSYGYTF.

This chain uses TRBV5-6 with TRBJ2-5; D might be TRBD1 (6 bases). The CDR3 is made up of 13 amino acids. With 5 bases removed from V and 5 bases from J, the gap between germline ends came to 13 bases. CDR1 and CDR2 (germline): SGHDT, YYEEEE. The CDR3 spells CASSRTGIETQYF. DNA for the CDR3: TGTGCCAGCAGTCGCACAGGGATCGAGACCCAGTACTTC. The full variable domain, completed using reference TRBV5-6 and TRBJ2-5, is DAGVTQSPTHLIKTRGQQVTLRCSPKSGHDTVSWYQQALGQGPQFIFQYYEEEERQRGNFPDRFSGHQFPNYSSELNVNALLLGDSALYLCASSRTGIETQYFGPGTRLLVL.

V and J are TRBV10-3 and TRBJ2-7, with D possibly TRBD2 on 6 matching bases. Trimming pared 9 bases from V and 0 bases from J, leaving 12 bases between. Germline V CDR1 and CDR2: ENHRY, SYGVKD. This CDR3 is 13 amino acids long. In DNA, the CDR3 is TGTGCCATAGGGACTGCCAGCTCCTACGAGCAGTACTTC. Translating gives CAIGTASSYEQYF.

This sequence joins TRBV5-4 and TRBJ2-3; TRBD2 aligns across 7 bases. The CDR3 totals 15 residues. V shed 7 bases, J shed 2 bases, and the junction held 10 bases outside the gene matches. The germline V gene has CDR1 SGHNT and CDR2 YYREEE (reference sequence). CDR3 sequence: CASQRGLTLTDTQYF. CDR3 nucleotides: TGTGCCAGCCAGCGGGGACTGACTCTCACAGATACGCAGTATTTT.

The rearrangement uses TRBV5-1 and TRBJ2-1, with TRBD2 matching 11 bases. The CDR3 length is 16 residues. Trimming removed 2 bases from V and 5 bases from J; junction bases left unmatched: 6. The germline gives CDR1 SGHRS, CDR2 YFSETQ. The CDR3 sequence: CASSFAIAGGNNEQFF. CDR3 nucleotide sequence: TGCGCCAGCAGCTTCGCTATAGCGGGGGGGAACAATGAGCAGTTCTTC.

This rearrangement joins TRBV4-1 to TRBJ1-4; no firm D call. The CDR3 is made up of 15 amino acids. Germline loops: CDR1 MGHRA, CDR2 YSYEKL. Trimming took off 0 bases at V and 6 bases at J, with 11 bases between the two ends. The CDR3 protein is CASSQDSGVDEKLFF. CDR3 coding DNA: TGCGCCAGCAGCCAAGATTCCGGGGTGGATGAAAAACTGTTTTTT.

V gene TRBV28 combines with J gene TRBJ1-2; 7 bases align to TRBD1. Trimming took 6 bases from V and 6 from J; bases not matched to a gene: 4. Germline assignment: CDR1 MDHEN and CDR2 SYDVKM. This CDR3 is built from 12 residues. The CDR3, as DNA: TGTGCCAGCAGCCTCGGACAGGATGGCTACACCTTC. It specifies CASSLGQDGYTF.

The chain recombines TRBV3-1 (or the pseudogene TRBV3-2) with TRBJ1-2; TRBD1 is a possible D gene (5 bases). The CDR3 is made up of 14 amino acids. V lost 2 bases, J lost 4 bases, and 11 bases lay in between. Germline V lookup: CDR1 LGHDT, CDR2 YNNKEL (reference sequence). CDR3 DNA sequence: TGTGCCAGCAGCCAACCCGGGGGTCTCTATGGCTACACCTTC. Protein: CASSQPGGLYGYTF.

V gene TRBV7-9 combines with J gene TRBJ2-1; perhaps TRBD2 as D (5 bases). Germline V lookup: CDR1 SEHNR, CDR2 FQNEAQ (reference sequence). The CDR3 sequence is 14 residues long. Trimming stripped 5 bases from V and 5 bases from J, with 13 bases between. This CDR3 reads CASSLTRGNNEQFF. CDR3 nucleotide sequence: TGTGCCAGCAGCCTCACCCGGGGAAACAATGAGCAGTTCTTC.

The V gene is TRBV3-1 (or the pseudogene TRBV3-2), the J gene TRBJ2-5; TRBD2 is a possible D gene (5 bases). Deletions cut 1 base from V and 5 bases from J, with 11 bases between. The CDR3 is 14 amino acids. Germline values: CDR1 LGHDT, CDR2 YNNKEL (reference sequence). CDR3: CASSQGLAAETQYF. In DNA form, the CDR3 reads TGTGCCAGCAGCCAAGGCCTAGCTGCCGAGACCCAGTACTTC.

This chain uses TRBV11-2 with TRBJ1-4, with D uncertain. V dropped 1 base and J dropped 5 bases, with 5 bases sitting between them. Germline-derived CDR1 and CDR2 are SGHAT and FQNNGV. This CDR3 contains 13 residues. Here the CDR3 DNA reads TGTGCCAGCAGCTTAGTCTTAAATGAAAAACTGTTTTTT. Its translation is CASSLVLNEKLFF.

V gene TRBV19 combines with J gene TRBJ1-2, with 8 bases aligning to TRBD1. Germline V CDR1 and CDR2: LNHDA, SQIVND (reference sequence). This CDR3 comprises 15 residues. V gave up 5 bases and J gave up 2 bases; unmatched junction bases: 7. As DNA, the CDR3 is TGTGCCAGTAGTCAATGGACAGGGCCGAACTATGGCTACACCTTC. Translated: CASSQWTGPNYGYTF.

This chain links TRBV30 with TRBJ1-1, with D unclear. This CDR3 has 13 amino acids. Trimming took off 1 base at V and 3 bases at J, with 9 bases between the two ends. Looked up from germline, CDR1 is GTSNPN and CDR2 is SVGIG (reference sequence). The CDR3 nucleotides read TGTGCCTGGAGTGGACAATCTTACACTGAAGCTTTCTTT. This gives the protein CAWSGQSYTEAFF.

V gene TRBV6-2 or TRBV6-3 combines with J gene TRBJ2-5; TRBD1 matches 12 bases. V lost 2 bases, J lost 3 bases, and 7 bases stayed unmatched. This CDR3 comprises 17 residues. Germline values: CDR1 MNHEY, CDR2 SVGEGT. CDR3 sequence reads: CASSYPGQGAGEETQYF. CDR3 nucleotides: TGTGCCAGCAGTTACCCGGGACAGGGGGCAGGCGAAGAGACCCAGTACTTC.

Notes on this clone: Additional DNA sequences in this sample encode the identical CDR3. The chain links TRBV9 to TRBJ1-2; D possibly corresponds to TRBD1 (6 bases). This CDR3 is 14 amino acids long. Between the trimmed V and J ends, which lost 0 bases and 4 bases, there was a span of 10 bases. Germline CDR1 reads SGDLS; CDR2 reads YYNGEE. CDR3 bases: TGTGCCAGCAGCGTAGGAGGGGGATCCTATGGCTACACCTTC. It is translated as CASSVGGGSYGYTF.

This clone appeared once. The chain uses TRBV6-5 and TRBJ2-1; D is perhaps TRBD2 (6 bases). The CDR3 length is 15 residues. V lost 6 bases to trimming and J lost 0 bases, with 12 bases between them. Germline V gene lookup returns CDR1 MNHEY and CDR2 SVGAGI. CDR3 sequence reads: CASREGPVSYNEQFF. The CDR3, as DNA: TGTGCCAGCAGGGAGGGTCCCGTCTCCTACAATGAGCAGTTCTTC.

The V gene is TRBV24-1, the J gene TRBJ2-2; TRBD2 matches 7 bases. This CDR3 contains 17 residues. With V trimmed by 4 bases and J by 2 bases, 9 bases remained unmatched. Germline loops: CDR1 KGHDR, CDR2 SFDVKD. The CDR3 DNA reads TGTGCCACCAGTGACCCTAGGGGAGGGGTTAACACCGGGGAGCTGTTTTTT. Encoded protein: CATSDPRGGVNTGELFF.

The chain joins TRBV13 to TRBJ1-2, with a possible D match to TRBD1 (5 bases). The CDR3 runs 15 residues. Germline CDR1 PRHDT, CDR2 FYEKMQ (reference sequence). V lost 5 bases to trimming and J lost 2 bases, with 15 bases between them. The CDR3 region has the DNA TGTGCCAGCAGCATACTGCAGACAGAGAACTATGGCTACACCTTC. Encoded protein: CASSILQTENYGYTF.